The next 3 T cell receptor beta chains were all read from a single sample in a study of cytomegalovirus exposure and HLA in healthy donors. PCR involved 60 Vbeta and 13 Jbeta primers. Only in-frame clones appear in the TCRdb table, and some are missing; sequencing was by immunoSEQ multiplex PCR. The data contain 95,000 to 150,000 clones, 15% of them singletons. The sample consisted of PBMCs. All receptors derive from a woman between 18 and 29 years old in good health and CMV-seronegative.

The gene calls are TRBV7-2 and TRBJ1-6, with 9 bases fitting TRBD1. CDR1 SGHTA and CDR2 FQGNSA come from the germline V gene. This CDR3 region has 16 residues. V trimming: 5 bases; J trimming: 6 bases; junction bases outside the gene matches: 8. The CDR3 DNA is TGTGCCAGCAGCCGGACAGGGGTCCTCCTTAATTCACCCCTCCACTTT. It specifies CASSRTGVLLNSPLHF.

The chain recombines TRBV7-7 with TRBJ2-1; the D gene is possibly TRBD2 (6 bases). Trimming stripped 5 bases from V and 5 bases from J, with 13 bases between. The CDR3 spans 14 residues. In germline, CDR1 is SSHAT, CDR2 FNYEAQ (reference sequence). CDR3 loop: CASSPRRGNNEQFF. The CDR3 DNA reads as TGTGCCAGCAGCCCGAGGAGGGGTAACAATGAGCAGTTCTTC.

In its sample, this clone was seen a few times. V is TRBV6-5 and J is TRBJ1-4, with TRBD1 matching over 8 bases. The CDR3 loop spans 14 amino acids. Trimming at V came to 4 bases and at J to 10 bases, leaving 8 bases not matched to a gene. In germline, CDR1 is MNHEY, CDR2 SVGAGI. The chain's CDR3 is CASSLRTGFGKLFF. For the CDR3, the DNA is TGTGCCAGCAGTTTAAGGACAGGGTTTGGAAAACTGTTTTTT.